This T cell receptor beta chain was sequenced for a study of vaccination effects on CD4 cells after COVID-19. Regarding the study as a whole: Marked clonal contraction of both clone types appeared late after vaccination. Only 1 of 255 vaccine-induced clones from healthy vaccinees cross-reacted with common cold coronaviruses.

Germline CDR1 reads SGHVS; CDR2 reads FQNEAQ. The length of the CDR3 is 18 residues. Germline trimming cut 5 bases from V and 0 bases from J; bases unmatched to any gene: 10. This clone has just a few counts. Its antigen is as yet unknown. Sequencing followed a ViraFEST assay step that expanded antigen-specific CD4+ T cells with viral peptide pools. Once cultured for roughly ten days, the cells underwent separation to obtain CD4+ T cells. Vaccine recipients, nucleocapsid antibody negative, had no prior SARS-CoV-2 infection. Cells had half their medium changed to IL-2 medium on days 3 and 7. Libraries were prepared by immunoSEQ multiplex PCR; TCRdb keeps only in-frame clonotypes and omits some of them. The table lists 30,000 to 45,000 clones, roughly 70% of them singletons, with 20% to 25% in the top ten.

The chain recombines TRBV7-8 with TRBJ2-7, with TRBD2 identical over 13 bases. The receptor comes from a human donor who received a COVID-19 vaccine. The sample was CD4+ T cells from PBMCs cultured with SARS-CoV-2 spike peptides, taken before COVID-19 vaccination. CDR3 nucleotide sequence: TGTGCCAGCAGCCCAGCCGGACTAGCGGGGGTTAGCTCCTACGAGCAGTACTTC. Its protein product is CASSPAGLAGVSSYEQYF. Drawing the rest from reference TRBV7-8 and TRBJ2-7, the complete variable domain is GAGVSQSPRYKVAKRGQDVALRCDPISGHVSLFWYQQALGQGPEFLTYFQNEAQLDKSGLPSDRFFAERPEGSVSTLKIQRTQQEDSAVYLCASSPAGLAGVSSYEQYFGPGTRLTVT.